The T cell receptor beta chain under discussion was sequenced for a study of a mutant IDH1 vaccine in newly diagnosed glioma. Study in general: A 62.5% male, approximately 38% female split and a mean age of 40.4 years characterized treated patients. Earlier treatment was radiotherapy, temozolomide, or both, with most getting both.

Time point here: baseline, week 1 (first vaccination visit). Treatment specified: pre-vaccination baseline after standard-of-care therapy. Those who donated had recent WHO grade 3 or 4 IDH1-mutant, ATRX-lost astrocytomas. The CDR3 has 12 residues. The V gene lost 4 bases and the J gene lost 4 bases, with 8 bases spanning the gap. The germline V gene has CDR1 SGHRS and CDR2 YFSETQ. Using immunoSEQ multiplex PCR, the repertoire was profiled, and TCRdb retains in-frame clones only, with some absent. The table records fewer than 100,000 clones, around 90% of them present only once. About this clone itself: Its specificity is unknown.

Study-level points and caveats: Around 92% of patients showed vaccine-induced immune responses across multiple MHC alleles.

The chain links TRBV5-1 to TRBJ1-2; D unclear. The sample in question was PBMCs, obtained from a glioma patient treated with radiotherapy, temozolomide or both. This TCR was recovered from a woman aged 45-65 years with glioma. CDR3 in amino acids: CASSKGGYGYTF. CDR3 in DNA: TGCGCCAGCAGCAAGGGCGGCTATGGCTACACCTTC.